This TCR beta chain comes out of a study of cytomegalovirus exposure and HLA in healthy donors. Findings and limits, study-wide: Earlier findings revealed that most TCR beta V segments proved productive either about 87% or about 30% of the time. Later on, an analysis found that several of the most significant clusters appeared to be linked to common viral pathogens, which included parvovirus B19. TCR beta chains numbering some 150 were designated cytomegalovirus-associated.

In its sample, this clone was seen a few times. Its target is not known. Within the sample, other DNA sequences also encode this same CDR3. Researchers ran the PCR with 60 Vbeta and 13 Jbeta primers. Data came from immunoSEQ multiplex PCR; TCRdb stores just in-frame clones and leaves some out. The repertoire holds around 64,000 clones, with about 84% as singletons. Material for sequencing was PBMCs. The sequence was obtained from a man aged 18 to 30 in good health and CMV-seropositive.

CDR3 region: CASSRDRGYEQYF. CDR3 nucleotide sequence: TGTGCCAGCAGCCGCGACAGGGGGTACGAGCAGTACTTC. The chain links TRBV6-5 to TRBJ2-7; 9 bases align to TRBD1. The CDR3 is made up of 13 amino acids. J was trimmed by 4 bases and V by 6 bases; bases with no gene match: 4. Germline assignment: CDR1 MNHEY and CDR2 SVGAGI.